What follows are 21 T cell receptor beta chains derived from one specimen sequenced in a study of PD-1 blockade in classical Hodgkin lymphoma. Indicated time point: newly diagnosed, previously untreated cHL patient sample. The repertoire was sequenced with immunoSEQ multiplex PCR; TCRdb's copy has only in-frame clones and lacks some. The data show roughly 77,000 clones, roughly 92% seen once. The source material was peripheral blood mononuclear cells (PBMCs). These receptor sequences come from a human donor with classical Hodgkin lymphoma.

The sample holds one count of this clone. The V gene is TRBV7-3, the J gene TRBJ1-2; the D is unclear. From germline, CDR1 is SGHTA and CDR2 FQGTGA. CDR3 size: 18 residues. Trimming stripped 1 base from V and 1 base from J, with 19 bases between. CDR3 protein: CASSLMGKKGGVNYGYTF. DNA of the CDR3: TGTGCCAGCAGCTTAATGGGTAAAAAGGGTGGGGTTAACTATGGCTACACCTTC. Filled out from reference TRBV7-3 and TRBJ1-2, the complete variable domain reads GAGVSQTPSNKVTEKGKYVELRCDPISGHTALYWYRQSLGQGPEFLIYFQGTGAADDSGLPNDRFFAVRPEGSVSTLKIQRTERGDSAVYLCASSLMGKKGGVNYGYTFGSGTRLTVV.

The chain combines TRBV28 with TRBJ2-5; TRBD2 matches at 12 bases. Trimming took 5 bases from V and 3 from J; bases not matched to a gene: 13. There are 18 residues in the CDR3. The germline gives CDR1 MDHEN, CDR2 SYDVKM. CDR3 in amino acids: CASSPELAGGLPKETQYF. The CDR3 DNA follows: TGTGCCAGCAGTCCAGAACTAGCGGGAGGCCTCCCCAAAGAGACCCAGTACTTC. Together with reference TRBV28 and TRBJ2-5, the CDR3 gives the full variable domain: DVKVTQSSRYLVKRTGEKVFLECVQDMDHENMFWYRQDPGLGLRLIYFSYDVKMKEKGDIPEGYSVSREKKERFSLILESASTNQTSMYLCASSPELAGGLPKETQYFGPGTRLLVL.

The J gene is TRBJ2-7, the V gene TRBV28; a possible D gene is TRBD1 (6 bases). Germline CDR1 reads MDHEN; CDR2 reads SYDVKM. The CDR3 consists of 14 residues. Deletions cut 6 bases from V and 5 bases from J, with 17 bases between. CDR3 nucleotides: TGTGCCAGCAGCCTCCTAAACAGGGCCCACGAGCAGTACTTC. Amino acids: CASSLLNRAHEQYF.

For this clone: This sample includes further DNA sequences coding for the same CDR3. The chain links TRBV5-1 to TRBJ1-1; D unresolved. There are 13 residues in the CDR3. Germline-derived CDR1 and CDR2 are SGHRS and YFSETQ. The V end lost 0 bases, the J end lost 0 bases, and 3 bases lay between the germline ends. As DNA, the CDR3 is TGCGCCAGCAGCTTGGTACTGAACACTGAAGCTTTCTTT. This sequence encodes CASSLVLNTEAFF.

The chain recombines TRBV18 with TRBJ1-1; D is unclear. This CDR3 spans 14 amino acids. CDR1 KGHSH and CDR2 LQKENI come from the germline V gene. V lost 6 bases to trimming and J lost 0 bases, with 11 bases between them. CDR3 in amino acids: CASSLGSMNTEAFF. The CDR3 DNA reads as TGTGCCAGCTCCCTTGGGAGCATGAACACTGAAGCTTTCTTT.

The V gene is TRBV4-3, the J gene TRBJ2-6; D is ambiguous. CDR1 is LGHNA and CDR2 is YSLEER in the germline V gene. There are 20 residues in the CDR3. The V end was cut by 0 bases, the J end by 0 bases, with 18 bases between. DNA of the CDR3: TGCGCCAGCAGCCAAGATATAGTAGGGCGCTACAACTCTGGGGCCAACGTCCTGACTTTC. Translation gives CASSQDIVGRYNSGANVLTF.

The chain recombines TRBV5-1 with TRBJ2-1, with 8 nucleotides matching TRBD2. This CDR3 has 14 amino acids. After removal of 4 bases from V and 6 bases from J, the junction contained 6 bases not matched to a gene. Germline CDR1 reads SGHRS; CDR2 reads YFSETQ. CDR3 nucleotides: TGCGCCAGCAGCGCCGGGGGGGATATCAATGAGCAGTTCTTC. This encodes CASSAGGDINEQFF.

This chain joins TRBV30 and TRBJ1-1, with D uncertain. Germline V CDR1 and CDR2: GTSNPN, SVGIG (reference sequence). V was shortened by 0 bases and J by 7 bases, with 9 bases between the two germline ends. This CDR3 has 12 amino acids. For the CDR3, the DNA is TGTGCCTGGAGTGTAAAGGCTGGTGAAGCTTTCTTT. This translates into CAWSVKAGEAFF.

J is TRBJ2-5 and V is TRBV10-3, with a weak D call TRBD2 (6 bases). The CDR3 has 12 residues. The germline V gene encodes CDR1 ENHRY and CDR2 SYGVKD. Deletions cut 10 bases from V and 0 bases from J, with 9 bases between. The CDR3 is CATRDYQETQYF. CDR3 nucleotide sequence: TGTGCCACCCGGGACTACCAAGAGACCCAGTACTTC.

The gene calls are TRBV21-1 and TRBJ1-1. TRBV21-1 is termed a pseudogene. This CDR3 has 16 amino acids. The CDR3 DNA is TGTGCCAGCAGCAAAGAAATAAGGGGGGCTGACACTGAAGCTTTCTTT. Translating it yields CASSKEIRGADTEAFF.

The genes are TRBV6-5 and TRBJ2-7, with D unclear. There are 15 residues in the CDR3. Germline-derived CDR1 and CDR2 are MNHEY and SVGAGI. Trimming pared 0 bases from V and 3 bases from J, leaving 12 bases between. DNA for the CDR3: TGTGCCAGCAGTTACTCTGGGGTGGATAACTACGAGCAGTACTTC. Its protein product is CASSYSGVDNYEQYF.

This rearrangement joins TRBV10-3 to TRBJ2-2; weak D call: TRBD2 (5 bases). CDR3 length: 14 residues. V was shortened by 5 bases and J by 1 base, with 8 bases between the two germline ends. Germline assignment: CDR1 ENHRY and CDR2 SYGVKD. The CDR3 bases are TGTGCCATCAGTTCCGGACTGAACACCGGGGAGCTGTTTTTT. Residues: CAISSGLNTGELFF.

J is TRBJ2-2 and V is TRBV5-6; weak D call: TRBD1 (6 bases). V gave up 4 bases and J gave up 6 bases, with 13 bases separating them. The CDR3 is 14 residues long. Germline V lookup: CDR1 SGHDT, CDR2 YYEEEE. The CDR3 DNA sequence: TGTGCCAGCAGCCTGCGAGGGGGAGCCGGGGAGCTGTTTTTT. This encodes CASSLRGGAGELFF.

This chain connects TRBV4-1 to TRBJ2-2; weak D call: TRBD1 (6 bases). Germline CDR1 MGHRA, CDR2 YSYEKL. CDR3 length: 18 amino acids. V lost 0 bases, J lost 2 bases, and 16 bases lay in between. CDR3 nucleotide sequence: TGCGCCAGCAGCCAAGATAAGTCAGGGGCGCGAAACACCGGGGAGCTGTTTTTT. Translated, it gives CASSQDKSGARNTGELFF.

The chain recombines TRBV19 with TRBJ2-7; possible D gene TRBD2, 5 bases. V dropped 5 bases and J dropped 1 base, with 9 bases sitting between them. This CDR3 is built from 13 residues. Germline-derived CDR1 and CDR2 are LNHDA and SQIVND (reference sequence). The CDR3 nucleotides read TGTGCCAGTAGTTCGGAGGCTTCCTACGAGCAGTACTTC. Encoded protein: CASSSEASYEQYF. The whole variable domain, filled in from reference TRBV19 and TRBJ2-7, reads DGGITQSPKYLFRKEGQNVTLSCEQNLNHDAMYWYRQDPGQGLRLIYYSQIVNDFQKGDIAEGYSVSREKKESFPLTVTSAQKNPTAFYLCASSSEASYEQYFGPGTRLTVT.

The V call is TRBV2, the J call TRBJ1-5, with D perhaps TRBD1 (6 bases). The germline gives CDR1 SNHLY, CDR2 FYNNEI. The CDR3 is 15 residues long. Trimming pared 6 bases from V and 4 bases from J, leaving 16 bases between. In DNA, the CDR3 is TGTGCCAGCAGGAACCTGGGGGGCAATAATCAGCCCCAGCATTTT. It yields the protein CASRNLGGNNQPQHF.

The chain has TRBV6-1 and TRBJ1-1; TRBD1 is a possible D gene (6 bases). Per the germline V gene, CDR1 is MNHNS and CDR2 is SASEGT. The CDR3 is 12 amino acids. The V end was cut by 6 bases, the J end by 12 bases, with 17 bases between. The CDR3 is CASRFGGQRPFF. The DNA for the CDR3 is TGTGCCAGCAGATTCGGGGGGCAGCGTCCTTTCTTT.

The chain has TRBV5-1 and TRBJ1-1; maybe TRBD1 (6 bases). Germline CDR1 and CDR2: SGHRS and YFSETQ. The V end was cut by 1 base, the J end by 3 bases, with 10 bases between. The CDR3 runs to 14 residues. The CDR3 sequence is CASSLTGRDTEAFF. The CDR3 region has the DNA TGCGCCAGCAGCTTGACAGGGAGGGACACTGAAGCTTTCTTT. The whole variable domain, filled in from reference TRBV5-1 and TRBJ1-1, reads KAGVTQTPRYLIKTRGQQVTLSCSPISGHRSVSWYQQTPGQGLQFLFEYFSETQRNKGNFPGRFSGRQFSNSRSEMNVSTLELGDSALYLCASSLTGRDTEAFFGQGTRLTVV.

The chain recombines TRBV6-5 with TRBJ2-3; 8 nucleotides line up with TRBD1. The CDR3 sequence is 15 residues long. Germline lookup yields CDR1 MNHEY and CDR2 SVGAGI. V was clipped by 6 bases and J by 4 bases; unmatched bases: 9. The CDR3 loop is CASSRAGGYADTQYF. In DNA, the CDR3 is TGTGCCAGCAGCCGGGCAGGGGGCTACGCAGATACGCAGTATTTT.

CDR3 loop: CASSRPGANVLTF. CDR3 nucleotide sequence: TGTGCCAGCAGCCGACCTGGGGCCAACGTCCTGACTTTC. The chain carries TRBV5-4 and TRBJ2-6; D is unresolved. The CDR3 contains 13 residues. The V end was cut by 4 bases, the J end by 2 bases, with 4 bases between. Germline V gene lookup returns CDR1 SGHNT and CDR2 YYREEE (reference sequence).

The chain employs TRBV10-3 and TRBJ1-2; possibly TRBD1 for D (5 bases). CDR3 length: 12 amino acids. Per the germline V gene, CDR1 is ENHRY and CDR2 is SYGVKD. V lost 6 bases and J lost 8, with 13 bases in between. The CDR3 loop is CAISASGRGYTF. CDR3 in DNA: TGTGCCATCAGCGCCTCAGGGCGAGGCTACACCTTC.